The sequence of this TCR beta chain was determined in a study of T cell responses to AZD1222 COVID-19 vaccine. The CDR3 runs 15 residues. The trim removed 2 bases at V and 7 bases at J, leaving 6 bases unmatched. The germline V gene has CDR1 SGDLS and CDR2 YYNGEE. Some clones are missing from TCRdb's copy, which holds only in-frame ones; the method was immunoSEQ multiplex PCR. The repertoire holds under 150,000 clones, with 65% to 90% as singletons. The clonotype was recovered from an adult who received the AZD1222 COVID-19 vaccine. This chain links TRBV9 with TRBJ1-4; 9 nucleotides align to TRBD1. The starting material was peripheral blood, obtained 28 days after the second AZD1222 dose. The CDR3 loop is CASSVTGGAGEKLFF. CDR3 bases: TGTGCCAGCAGCGTTACAGGGGGCGCGGGTGAAAAACTGTTTTTT.